The present T cell receptor (beta chain) was sequenced within a study of blood T cell repertoires in COVID-19. At the level of the study: There were acute and convalescent COVID-19 samples, and they came from the United States, Italy and Spain. In each case, the material was cDNA or gDNA derived from T cells, B-cell-depleted T cells, or PBMCs.

In the authors' methods: Estimation of nucleated cell counts relied on the amplification of reference gene primers. The data were produced by immunoSEQ multiplex PCR, yet TCRdb's version contains in-frame clones alone and is incomplete. The V and J calls and clone size come from that table; D and trimming were worked out from the DNA. The sample carries 150,000 to 200,000 clones, about 70% recorded once. This CDR3 region has 18 residues. Germline CDR1 is SGHRS and CDR2 is YFSETQ. Trimming removed 0 bases from V and 1 base from J; junction bases left unmatched: 7. The sequencing sample was made of peripheral blood. This chain links TRBV5-1 with TRBJ2-7; 13 bases align to TRBD2. This TCR came from a woman aged 50 to 65 with active or convalescent COVID-19. CDR3 residues: CASSLAPGLAGLSYEQYF. The CDR3 DNA reads as TGCGCCAGCAGCTTGGCACCGGGACTAGCGGGGCTTTCCTACGAGCAGTACTTC.